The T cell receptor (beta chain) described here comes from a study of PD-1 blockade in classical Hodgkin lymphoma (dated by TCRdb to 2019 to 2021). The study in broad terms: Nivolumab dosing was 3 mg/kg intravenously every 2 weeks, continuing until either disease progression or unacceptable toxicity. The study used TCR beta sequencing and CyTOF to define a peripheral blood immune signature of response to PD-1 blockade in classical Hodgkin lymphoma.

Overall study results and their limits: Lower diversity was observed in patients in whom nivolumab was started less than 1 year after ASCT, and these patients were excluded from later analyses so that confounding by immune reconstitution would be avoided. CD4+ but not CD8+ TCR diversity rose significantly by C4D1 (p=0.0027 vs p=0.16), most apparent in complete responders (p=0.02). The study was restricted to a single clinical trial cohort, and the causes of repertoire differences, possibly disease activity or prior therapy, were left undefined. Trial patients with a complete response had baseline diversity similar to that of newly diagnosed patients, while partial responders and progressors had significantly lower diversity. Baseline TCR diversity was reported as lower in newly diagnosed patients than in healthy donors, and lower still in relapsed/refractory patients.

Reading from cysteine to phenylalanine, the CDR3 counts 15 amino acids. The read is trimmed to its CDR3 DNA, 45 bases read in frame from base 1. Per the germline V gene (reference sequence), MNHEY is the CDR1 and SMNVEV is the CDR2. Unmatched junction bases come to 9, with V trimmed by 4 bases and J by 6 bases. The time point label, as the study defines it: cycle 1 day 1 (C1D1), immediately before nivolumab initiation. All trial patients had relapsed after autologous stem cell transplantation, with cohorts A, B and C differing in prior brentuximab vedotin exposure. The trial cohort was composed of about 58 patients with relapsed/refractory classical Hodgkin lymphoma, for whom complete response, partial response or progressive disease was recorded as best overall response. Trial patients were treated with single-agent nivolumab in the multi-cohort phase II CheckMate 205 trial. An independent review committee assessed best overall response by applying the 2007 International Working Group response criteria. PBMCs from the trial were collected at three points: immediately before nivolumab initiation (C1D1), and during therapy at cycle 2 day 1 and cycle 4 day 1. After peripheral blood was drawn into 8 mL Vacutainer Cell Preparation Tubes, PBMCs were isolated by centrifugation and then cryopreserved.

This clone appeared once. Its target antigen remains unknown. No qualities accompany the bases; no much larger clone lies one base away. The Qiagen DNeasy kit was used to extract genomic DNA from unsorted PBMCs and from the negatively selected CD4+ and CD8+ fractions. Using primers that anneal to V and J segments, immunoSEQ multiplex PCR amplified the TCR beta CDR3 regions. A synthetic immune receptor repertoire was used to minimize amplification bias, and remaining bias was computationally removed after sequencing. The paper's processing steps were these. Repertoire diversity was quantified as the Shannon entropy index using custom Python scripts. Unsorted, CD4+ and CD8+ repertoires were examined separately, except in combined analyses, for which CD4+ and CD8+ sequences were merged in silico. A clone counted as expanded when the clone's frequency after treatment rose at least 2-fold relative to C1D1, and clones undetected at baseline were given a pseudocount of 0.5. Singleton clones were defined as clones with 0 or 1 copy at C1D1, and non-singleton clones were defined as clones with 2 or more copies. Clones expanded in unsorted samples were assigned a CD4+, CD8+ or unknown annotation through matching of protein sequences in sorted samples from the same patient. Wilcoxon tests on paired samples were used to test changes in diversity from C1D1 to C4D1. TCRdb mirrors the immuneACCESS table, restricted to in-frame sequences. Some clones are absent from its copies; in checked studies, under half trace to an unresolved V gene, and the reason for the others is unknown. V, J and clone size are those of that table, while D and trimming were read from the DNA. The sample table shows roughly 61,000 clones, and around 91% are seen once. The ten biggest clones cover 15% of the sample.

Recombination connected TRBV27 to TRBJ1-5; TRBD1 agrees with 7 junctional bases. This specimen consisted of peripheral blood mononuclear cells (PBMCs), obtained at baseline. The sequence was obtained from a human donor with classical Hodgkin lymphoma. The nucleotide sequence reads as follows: TGTGCCAGCAGTTCCCCCGGGACAGCGAGTCAGCCCCAGCATTTT. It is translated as CASSSPGTASQPQHF.